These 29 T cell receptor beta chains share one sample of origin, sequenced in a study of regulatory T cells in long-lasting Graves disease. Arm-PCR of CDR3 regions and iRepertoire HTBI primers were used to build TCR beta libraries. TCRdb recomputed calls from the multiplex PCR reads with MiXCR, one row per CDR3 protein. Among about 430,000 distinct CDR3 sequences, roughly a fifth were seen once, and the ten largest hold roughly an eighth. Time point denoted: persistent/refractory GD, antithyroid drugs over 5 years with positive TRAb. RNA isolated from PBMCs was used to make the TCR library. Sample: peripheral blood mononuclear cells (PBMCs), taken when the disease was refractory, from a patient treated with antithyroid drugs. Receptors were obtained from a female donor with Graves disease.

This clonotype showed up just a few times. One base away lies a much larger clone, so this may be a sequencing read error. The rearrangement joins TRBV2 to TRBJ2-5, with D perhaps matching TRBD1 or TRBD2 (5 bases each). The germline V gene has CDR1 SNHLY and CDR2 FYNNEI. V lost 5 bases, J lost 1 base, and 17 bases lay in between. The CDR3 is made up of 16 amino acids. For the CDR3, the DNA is TGTGCCAGCAGTTCGGGGAGCAGGGCGGCCCAAGAGACCCAGTACTTC. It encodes CASSSGSRAAQETQYF.

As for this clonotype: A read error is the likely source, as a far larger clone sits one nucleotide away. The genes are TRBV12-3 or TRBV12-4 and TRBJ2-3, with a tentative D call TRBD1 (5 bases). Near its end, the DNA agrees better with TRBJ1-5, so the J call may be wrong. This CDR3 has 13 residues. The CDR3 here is CASRAGETDTQHF. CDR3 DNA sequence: TGTGCCAGCAGGGCTGGAGAGACAGATACGCAGCATTTT.

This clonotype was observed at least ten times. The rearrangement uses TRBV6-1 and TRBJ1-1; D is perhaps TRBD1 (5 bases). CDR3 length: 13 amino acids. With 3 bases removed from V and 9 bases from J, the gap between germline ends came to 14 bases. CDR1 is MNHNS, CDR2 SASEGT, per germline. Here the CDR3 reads CASSESYWGKAFF. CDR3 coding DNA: TGTGCCAGCAGTGAGTCGTACTGGGGCAAAGCTTTCTTT.

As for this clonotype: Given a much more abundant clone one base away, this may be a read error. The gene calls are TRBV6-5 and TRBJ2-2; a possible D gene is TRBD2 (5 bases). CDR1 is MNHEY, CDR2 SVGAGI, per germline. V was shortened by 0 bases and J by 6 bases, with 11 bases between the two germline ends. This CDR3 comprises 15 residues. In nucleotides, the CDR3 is TGTGCCAGCAGTTACTCGGGAGTTGACGCCGGGGAGCTGTTTTTT. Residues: CASSYSGVDAGELFF.

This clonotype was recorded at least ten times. CDR3 protein: CASRVTSGRIEQYF. The CDR3 DNA is TGTGCCAGCAGAGTCACTAGCGGGAGGATCGAGCAGTACTTC. The gene calls are TRBV28 and TRBJ2-7; TRBD2 matches at 12 bases. CDR1 and CDR2 from the germline V gene are MDHEN and SYDVKM. Trimming at V came to 6 bases and at J to 6 bases, leaving 6 bases not matched to a gene. The CDR3 is made up of 14 amino acids.

The CDR3 sequence: CASSWGGQAGRGAFF. The CDR3 bases are TGTGCCAGCAGTTGGGGGGGACAGGCCGGCCGGGGAGCTTTCTTT. The chain uses TRBV28 and TRBJ1-1, with TRBD1 identical over 8 bases. J gave up 10 bases and V 4 bases, and 14 bases lay outside the gene matches. Germline V lookup: CDR1 MDHEN, CDR2 SYDVKM. The CDR3 contains 15 residues.

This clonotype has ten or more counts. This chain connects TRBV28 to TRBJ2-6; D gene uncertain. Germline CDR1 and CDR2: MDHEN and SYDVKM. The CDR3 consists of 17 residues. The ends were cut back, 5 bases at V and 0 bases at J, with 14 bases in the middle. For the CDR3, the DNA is TGTGCCAGCAGTCCACCATTAGGCTACTCTGGGGCCAACGTCCTGACTTTC. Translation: CASSPPLGYSGANVLTF.

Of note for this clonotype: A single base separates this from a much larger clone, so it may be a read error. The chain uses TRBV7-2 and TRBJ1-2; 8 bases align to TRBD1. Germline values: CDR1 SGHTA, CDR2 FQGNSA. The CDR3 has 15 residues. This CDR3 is CASGLRSGGNYGYTF. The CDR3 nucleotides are TGTGCCAGCGGCTTAAGGTCAGGGGGCAACTATGGCTACACCTTC.

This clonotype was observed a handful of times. CDR3 region: CASSPIGFGLAGSTIPVREQYF. CDR3 bases: TGTGCCAGTAGTCCAATCGGATTTGGACTAGCGGGATCAACCATACCTGTACGGGAGCAGTACTTC. The genes are TRBV19 and TRBJ2-7, with TRBD2 identical over 12 bases. Trimming cost V 5 bases and J 7 bases; bases outside gene matches: 30. This CDR3 has 22 amino acids. Per germline, CDR1 LNHDA and CDR2 SQIVND (reference sequence).

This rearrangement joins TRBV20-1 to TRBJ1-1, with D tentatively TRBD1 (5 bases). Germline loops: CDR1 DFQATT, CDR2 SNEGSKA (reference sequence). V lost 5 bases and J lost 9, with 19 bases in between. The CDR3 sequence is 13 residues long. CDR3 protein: CSASRQTPIQAFF. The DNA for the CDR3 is TGCAGTGCTTCCCGACAGACACCTATCCAAGCTTTCTTT.

CDR3 DNA sequence: TGTGCCATCGGGACTTCAGGGCCTAATCAGCCCCAGCATTTT. Translated, it gives CAIGTSGPNQPQHF. This chain joins TRBV10-3 and TRBJ1-5; perhaps TRBD1 as D (5 bases). Germline CDR1 is ENHRY and CDR2 is SYGVKD. This CDR3 spans 14 amino acids. The V end lost 8 bases, the J end lost 4 bases, and 15 bases lay between the germline ends.

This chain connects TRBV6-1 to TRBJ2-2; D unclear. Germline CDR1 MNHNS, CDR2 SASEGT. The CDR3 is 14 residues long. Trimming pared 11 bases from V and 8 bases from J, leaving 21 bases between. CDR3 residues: CAGHSGRLSGELFF. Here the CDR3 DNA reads TGTGCCGGTCACTCAGGCCGACTTTCGGGGGAGCTGTTTTTT.

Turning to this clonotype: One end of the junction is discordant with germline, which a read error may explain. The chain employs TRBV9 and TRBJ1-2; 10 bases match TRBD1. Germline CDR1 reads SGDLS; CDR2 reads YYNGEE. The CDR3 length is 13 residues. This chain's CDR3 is CASSNDRGPKRHF. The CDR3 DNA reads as TGTGCCAGCAGCAACGACAGGGGGCCCAAGAGACACTTC.

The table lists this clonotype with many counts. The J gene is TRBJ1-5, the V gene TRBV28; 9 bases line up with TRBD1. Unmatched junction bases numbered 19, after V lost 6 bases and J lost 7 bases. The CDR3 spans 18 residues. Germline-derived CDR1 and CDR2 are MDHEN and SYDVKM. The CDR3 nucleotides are TGTGCCAGCAGCCTTAGGCAGAATTGGGACAGGGTGGCACAGCCCCAGCATTTT. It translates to CASSLRQNWDRVAQPQHF.

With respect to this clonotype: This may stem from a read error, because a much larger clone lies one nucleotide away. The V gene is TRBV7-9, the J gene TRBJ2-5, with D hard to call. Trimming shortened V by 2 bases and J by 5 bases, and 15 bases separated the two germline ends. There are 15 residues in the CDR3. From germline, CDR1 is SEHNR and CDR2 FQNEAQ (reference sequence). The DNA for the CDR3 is TGTGCCAGCAGCTTAAAGGCCTGCGAGAGTGAGACCCAGTACTTC. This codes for CASSLKACESETQYF.

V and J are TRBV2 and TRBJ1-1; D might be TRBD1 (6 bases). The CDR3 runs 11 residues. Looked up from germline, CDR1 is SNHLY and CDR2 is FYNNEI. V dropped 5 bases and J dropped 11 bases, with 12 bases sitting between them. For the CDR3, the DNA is TGTGCCAGCAGTCGGACAGTCGGCGCTTTCTTT. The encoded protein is CASSRTVGAFF. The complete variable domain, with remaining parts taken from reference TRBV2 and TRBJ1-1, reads EPEVTQTPSHQVTQMGQEVILRCVPISNHLYFYWYRQILGQKVEFLVSFYNNEISEKSEIFDDQFSVERPDGSNFTLKIRSTKLEDSAMYFCASSRTVGAFFGQGTRLTVV.

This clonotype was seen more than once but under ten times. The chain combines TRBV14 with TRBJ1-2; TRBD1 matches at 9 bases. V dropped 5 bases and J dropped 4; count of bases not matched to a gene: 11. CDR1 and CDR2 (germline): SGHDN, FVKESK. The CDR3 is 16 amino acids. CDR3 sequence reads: CASSAGTGNWRYGYTF. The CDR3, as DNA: TGTGCCAGCAGCGCCGGGACAGGGAATTGGCGCTATGGCTACACCTTC.

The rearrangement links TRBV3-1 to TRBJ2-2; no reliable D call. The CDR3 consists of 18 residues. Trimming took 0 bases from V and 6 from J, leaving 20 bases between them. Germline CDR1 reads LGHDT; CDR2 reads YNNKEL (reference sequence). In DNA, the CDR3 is TGTGCCAGCAGCCAAGATCCGCCCGCGCTAGTAGAGGCCGGGGAGCTGTTTTTT. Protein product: CASSQDPPALVEAGELFF.

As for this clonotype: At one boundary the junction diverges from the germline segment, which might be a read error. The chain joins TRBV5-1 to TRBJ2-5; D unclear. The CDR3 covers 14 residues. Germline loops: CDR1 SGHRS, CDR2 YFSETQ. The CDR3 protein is CASSPALLQETQYF. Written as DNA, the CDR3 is TGCGCCAGCAGCCCCGCGCTTCTCCAAGAGACCCAGTATTTC.

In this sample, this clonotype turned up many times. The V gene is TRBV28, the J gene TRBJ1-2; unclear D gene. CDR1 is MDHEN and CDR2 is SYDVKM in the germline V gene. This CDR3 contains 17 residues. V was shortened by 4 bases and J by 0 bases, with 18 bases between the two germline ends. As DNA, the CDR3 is TGTGCCAGCAGTTCATCTTTCCGGCAGAAACCTAACTATGGCTACACCTTC. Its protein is CASSSSFRQKPNYGYTF.

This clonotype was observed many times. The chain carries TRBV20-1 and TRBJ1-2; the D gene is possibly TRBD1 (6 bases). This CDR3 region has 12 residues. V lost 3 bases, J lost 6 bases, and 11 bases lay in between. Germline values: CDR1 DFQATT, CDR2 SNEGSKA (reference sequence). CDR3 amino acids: CSASRGGDGYTF. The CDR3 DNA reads TGCAGTGCTAGTCGAGGGGGTGATGGCTACACCTTC.

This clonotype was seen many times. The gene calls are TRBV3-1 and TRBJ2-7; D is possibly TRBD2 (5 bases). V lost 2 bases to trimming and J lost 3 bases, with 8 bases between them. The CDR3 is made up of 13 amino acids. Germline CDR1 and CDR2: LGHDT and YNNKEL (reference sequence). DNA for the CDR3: TGTGCCAGCAGCCAACGCCGGGGCTACGAGCAGTACTTC. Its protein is CASSQRRGYEQYF.

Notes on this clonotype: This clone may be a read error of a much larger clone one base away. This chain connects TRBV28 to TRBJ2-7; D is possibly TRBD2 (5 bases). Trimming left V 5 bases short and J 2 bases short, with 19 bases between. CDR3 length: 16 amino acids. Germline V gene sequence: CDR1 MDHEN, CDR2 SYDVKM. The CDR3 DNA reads TGTGCCAGCAGTGCCCCAACTAGACCTGATCCCTACGAGCAGTACTTC. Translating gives CASSAPTRPDPYEQYF. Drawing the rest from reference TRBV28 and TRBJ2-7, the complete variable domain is DVKVTQSSRYLVKRTGEKVFLECVQDMDHENMFWYRQDPGLGLRLIYFSYDVKMKEKGDIPEGYSVSREKKERFSLILESASTNQTSMYLCASSAPTRPDPYEQYFGPGTRLTVT.

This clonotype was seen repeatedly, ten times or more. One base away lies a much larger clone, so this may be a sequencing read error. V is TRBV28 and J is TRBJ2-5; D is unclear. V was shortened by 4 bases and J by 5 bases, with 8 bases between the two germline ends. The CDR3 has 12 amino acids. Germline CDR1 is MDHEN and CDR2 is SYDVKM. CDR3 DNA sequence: TGTGCCAGCAGTTCGATCCGGGAGACCCAGTACTTC. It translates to CASSSIRETQYF.

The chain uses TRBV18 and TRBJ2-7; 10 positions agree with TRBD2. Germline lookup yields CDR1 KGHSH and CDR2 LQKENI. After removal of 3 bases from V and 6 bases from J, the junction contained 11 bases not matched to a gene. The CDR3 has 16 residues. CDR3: CASSPRRPSGSLEQYF. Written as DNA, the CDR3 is TGTGCCAGCTCACCTCGGAGGCCTAGCGGGAGTCTCGAGCAGTACTTC.

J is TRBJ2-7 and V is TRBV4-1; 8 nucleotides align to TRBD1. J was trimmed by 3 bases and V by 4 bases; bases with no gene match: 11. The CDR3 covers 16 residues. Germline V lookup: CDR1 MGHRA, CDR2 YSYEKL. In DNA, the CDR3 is TGCGCCAGCAGCCGCACCACCGACAGGGGTTTCTACGAGCAGTACTTC. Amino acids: CASSRTTDRGFYEQYF.

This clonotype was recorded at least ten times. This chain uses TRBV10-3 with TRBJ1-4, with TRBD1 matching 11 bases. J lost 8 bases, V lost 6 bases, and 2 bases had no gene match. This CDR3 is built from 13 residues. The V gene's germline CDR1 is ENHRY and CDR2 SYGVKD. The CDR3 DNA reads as TGTGCCATCAGGGGACAGGGGGACGAAAAACTGTTTTTT. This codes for CAIRGQGDEKLFF.

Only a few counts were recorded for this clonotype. The CDR3 loop is CSARDQERKRVNTEAFF. The CDR3 coding sequence is TGCAGTGCTAGAGATCAGGAGCGGAAAAGGGTGAACACTGAAGCTTTCTTT. The J gene is TRBJ1-1, the V gene TRBV20-1; no firm D call. CDR1 DFQATT and CDR2 SNEGSKA come from the germline V gene (reference sequence). V was trimmed by 0 bases and J by 0 bases, leaving 17 bases between them. CDR3 length: 17 residues.

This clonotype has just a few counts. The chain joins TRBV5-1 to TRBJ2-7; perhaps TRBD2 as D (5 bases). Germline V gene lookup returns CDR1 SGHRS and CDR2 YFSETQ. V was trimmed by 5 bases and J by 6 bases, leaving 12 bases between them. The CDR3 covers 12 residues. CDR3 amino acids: CASSPGNGEQYF. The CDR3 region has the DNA TGCGCCAGCAGTCCCGGGAACGGCGAGCAGTACTTC.